Presented here are 9 T cell receptor beta chains from one specimen sequenced in a study of shared clonotypes between healthy human individuals. TCRdb's table, derived via immunoSEQ multiplex PCR, lists solely in-frame clones and lacks some. This table holds about 2.3 million clones, around 93% found once. Material for sequencing was naive CD4+ T cells from PBMCs. Described subset: CD45RA+ positively selected. These receptor sequences come from a man between 18 and 35 years old in good health. Some clones in this sample may be carry-over from other donors' samples.

This chain connects TRBV23-1 to TRBJ2-4; unclear D gene. TRBV23-1 is filed as an ORF, its function uncertain. The CDR3 runs 14 residues. Trimming removed 6 bases at V and 7 bases at J, with 16 bases between. The CDR3 here is CASSIPGSPNIQYF. In DNA form, the CDR3 reads TGCGCCAGCAGCATCCCCGGCTCCCCTAACATTCAGTACTTC.

This rearrangement joins TRBV7-2 to TRBJ2-3; D is uncertain. Looked up from germline, CDR1 is SGHTA and CDR2 is FQGNSA. Trimming removed 2 bases from V and 2 bases from J, with 8 bases in between. The length of the CDR3 is 14 residues. In nucleotides, the CDR3 is TGTGCCAGCAGCTTACTAGGCTACACAGATACGCAGTATTTT. Protein sequence: CASSLLGYTDTQYF.

The chain combines TRBV10-3 with TRBJ2-5; perhaps TRBD2 as D (6 bases). The germline CDR1 and CDR2 sequences are ENHRY and SYGVKD. The CDR3 sequence is 17 residues long. The V and J ends lost 7 bases and 1 base respectively, with 22 bases between them. CDR3 DNA sequence: TGTGCCATCAAGGGTAACGCGGAGGGCGGATTCCAAGAGACCCAGTACTTC. Translated, it gives CAIKGNAEGGFQETQYF.

The chain is built from TRBV19 and TRBJ2-1; D is uncertain. Trimming pared 2 bases from V and 5 bases from J, leaving 1 base between. The length of the CDR3 is 11 residues. The germline gives CDR1 LNHDA, CDR2 SQIVND (reference sequence). CDR3 nucleotides: TGTGCCAGTAGTATAAACAATGAGCAGTTCTTC. Residues: CASSINNEQFF.

The chain is built from TRBV7-2 and TRBJ2-2; perhaps TRBD1 as D (6 bases). V lost 5 bases, J lost 5 bases, and 21 bases lay in between. The CDR3 contains 17 residues. The V gene's germline CDR1 is SGHTA and CDR2 FQGNSA. The CDR3 bases are TGTGCCAGCAGCCATGGTCCCGTAACAGGGCTTACCGGGGAGCTGTTTTTT. This gives the protein CASSHGPVTGLTGELFF.

This rearrangement joins TRBV4-3 to TRBJ2-2, with D hard to call. Between the trimmed V and J ends, which lost 4 bases and 6 bases, there was a span of 15 bases. Germline V gene sequence: CDR1 LGHNA, CDR2 YSLEER. The CDR3 is made up of 15 amino acids. CDR3 protein: CASSPSPGTSGELFF. The CDR3 DNA follows: TGCGCCAGCAGCCCGAGCCCCGGCACGTCCGGGGAGCTGTTTTTT.

This clone was counted only a few times. The same CDR3 also results from other DNA sequences found in this sample. J is TRBJ1-1 and V is TRBV18; D not resolved. The CDR3 length is 13 residues. Trimming removed 2 bases at V and 4 bases at J, with 8 bases between. Germline values: CDR1 KGHSH, CDR2 LQKENI. The CDR3 nucleotides read TGTGCCAGCTCACCAACGGAGAGCACTGAAGCTTTCTTT. Amino acids: CASSPTESTEAFF. The variable domain in full, with the rest retrieved from reference TRBV18 and TRBJ1-1, is NAGVMQNPRHLVRRRGQEARLRCSPMKGHSHVYWYRQLPEEGLKFMVYLQKENIIDESGMPKERFSAEFPKEGPSILRIQQVVRGDSAAYFCASSPTESTEAFFGQGTRLTVV.

This clone was recorded only once. The chain joins TRBV4-1 to TRBJ2-7, with 9 bases aligning to TRBD2. There are 17 residues in the CDR3. With V trimmed by 3 bases and J by 7 bases, 16 bases remained unmatched. The germline gives CDR1 MGHRA, CDR2 YSYEKL. Here the CDR3 DNA reads TGCGCCAGCAGCCAGGGGGTGGCGGGAGGGGCATCTTGGGAGCAGTACTTC. Protein: CASSQGVAGGASWEQYF.

The CDR3 sequence is CASSLGGQGNYGYTF. In nucleotides, the CDR3 is TGTGCCAGCAGCCTTGGGGGGCAGGGGAACTATGGCTACACCTTC. The gene calls are TRBV6-6 and TRBJ1-2; D perhaps matches TRBD1 (6 bases). Trimming stripped 6 bases from V and 2 bases from J, with 16 bases between. Germline V gene lookup returns CDR1 MNHNY and CDR2 SVGAGI (reference sequence). This CDR3 contains 15 residues.